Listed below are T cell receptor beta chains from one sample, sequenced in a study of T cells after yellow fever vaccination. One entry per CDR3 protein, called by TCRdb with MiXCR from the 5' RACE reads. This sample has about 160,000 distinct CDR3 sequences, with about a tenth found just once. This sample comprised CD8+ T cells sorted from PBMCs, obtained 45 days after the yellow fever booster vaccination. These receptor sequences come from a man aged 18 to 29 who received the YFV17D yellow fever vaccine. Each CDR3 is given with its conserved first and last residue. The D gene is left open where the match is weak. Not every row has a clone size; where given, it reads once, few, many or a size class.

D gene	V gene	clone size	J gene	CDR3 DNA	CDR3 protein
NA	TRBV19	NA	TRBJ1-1	TGTGCCAGTAGCCCTTCATCCGGCAAAAGACCTGCTTTCTTT	CASSPSSGKRPAFF
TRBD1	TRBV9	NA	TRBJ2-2	TGTGCCAGCAGCGGGGGACAGGGGAACCCCTCCGGGGAGCTGTTTTTT	CASSGGQGNPSGELFF
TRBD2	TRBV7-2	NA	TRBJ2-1	TGTGCCAGCAGCTCCGCTAGCGGGGAGCCATACAATGAGCAGTTCTTC	CASSSASGEPYNEQFF
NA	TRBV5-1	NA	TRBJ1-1	TGCGCCAGCAGCTTGGAGACTATGAACACTGAAGCTTTCTTT	CASSLETMNTEAFF
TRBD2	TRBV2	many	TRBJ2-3	TGTGCCAGCTTTACTAGCGGGGCCAGCACAGATACGCAGTATTTT	CASFTSGASTDTQYF
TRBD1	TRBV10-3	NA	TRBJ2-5	TGTGCCATCAGTGAGTCGGGGACAGGGAGGCAAGAGACCCAGTACTTC	CAISESGTGRQETQYF
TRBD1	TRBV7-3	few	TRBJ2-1	TGTGCCAGCAGCTCGACCGGGACAGGGGAGCAGTTCTTC	CASSSTGTGEQFF
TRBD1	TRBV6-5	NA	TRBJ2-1	TGTGCCAGCAGTTCCTCGGGACAGACCTACAATGAGCAGTTCTTC	CASSSSGQTYNEQFF
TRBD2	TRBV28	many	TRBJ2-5	TGTGCCAGCAGTTTACTTAGCGGGGATACTGAGACCCAGTACTTC	CASSLLSGDTETQYF
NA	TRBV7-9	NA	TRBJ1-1	TGTGCCAGCAGCAAGCTTGTAGCAGGGCCTGAAGCTTTCTTT	CASSKLVAGPEAFF
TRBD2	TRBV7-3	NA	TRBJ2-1	TGTGCCAGCAGCTATAGCGGGGGGGCAGAGGAGCAGTTCTTC	CASSYSGGAEEQFF
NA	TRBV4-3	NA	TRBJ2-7	TGCGCCAGCAGCCAAGATAGGGCGGTCTACGAGCAGTACTTC	CASSQDRAVYEQYF
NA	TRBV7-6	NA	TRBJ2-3	TGTGCCAGCAGCGCCGCTTTGATGACAGTTAGAGATACGCAGTATTTT	CASSAALMTVRDTQYF
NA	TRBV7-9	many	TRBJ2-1	TGTGCCAGCAGCTTAGTCTCTGGGGAGCAGTTCTTC	CASSLVSGEQFF
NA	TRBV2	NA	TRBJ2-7	TGTGCCAGCAGTGCCGTATCCTACGAGCAGTACTTC	CASSAVSYEQYF
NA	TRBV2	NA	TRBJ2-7	TGTGCCAGCAGTGACGTAGCCCTCCCCTCCTACGAGCAGTACTTC	CASSDVALPSYEQYF
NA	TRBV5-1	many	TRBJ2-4	TGCGCCAGCAGCTACGGACAGGGAGGGGAAAACATTCAGTACTTC	CASSYGQGGENIQYF
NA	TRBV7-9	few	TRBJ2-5	TGTGCCAGCAGCGCCCCGGCCGCTTACGATCAACAAGAGACCCAGTACTTC	CASSAPAAYDQQETQYF